This passage covers 3 T cell receptor beta chains from one sample sequenced in a study of graft-versus-host responses after intestinal transplantation. Data came from immunoSEQ multiplex PCR; TCRdb stores just in-frame clones and leaves some out. The table lists around 49,000 clones, more than 80% of them singletons. These TCRs are of unknown antigen specificity. Sequenced here: unstimulated CD4+ T cells sorted from spleen or lymph node cells, sampled before transplant. The receptors derive from a human donor who was the organ donor for an intestinal transplant.

J is TRBJ1-1 and V is TRBV5-1; unclear D gene. The CDR3 is 15 residues long. The ends were cut back, 0 bases at V and 0 bases at J, with 9 bases in the middle. The germline V gene encodes CDR1 SGHRS and CDR2 YFSETQ. The CDR3 loop reads CASSLGSGLNTEAFF. DNA of the CDR3: TGCGCCAGCAGCTTGGGATCGGGTCTGAACACTGAAGCTTTCTTT.

The chain couples TRBV6-1 to TRBJ2-2; 9 bases map to TRBD1. V was clipped by 6 bases and J by 8 bases; unmatched bases: 4. The CDR3 has 13 amino acids. Germline V lookup: CDR1 MNHNS, CDR2 SASEGT. CDR3 sequence (DNA): TGTGCCAGCAGGACAGGGGGTACAGGGGAGCTGTTTTTT. Encoded protein: CASRTGGTGELFF.

The CDR3 reads CASILDRGNTIYF. CDR3 sequence (DNA): TGTGCCAGCATTCTCGACAGGGGAAACACCATATATTTT. The chain carries TRBV2 and TRBJ1-3, with a tentative D call TRBD1 (6 bases). CDR3 length equals 13 residues. V dropped 7 bases and J dropped 4 bases, with 11 bases sitting between them. Germline loops: CDR1 SNHLY, CDR2 FYNNEI.